This T cell receptor (beta chain) is from a study of cytomegalovirus exposure and HLA in healthy donors. Study-level results: In a later analysis, specific HLA alleles were associated with more than 15,000 TCR beta sequences at a 0.05 false discovery rate.

PCR employed 60 Vbeta and 13 Jbeta primers. Here immunoSEQ multiplex PCR was the method, and the copy in TCRdb shows in-frame clones only, minus some. Here the sample spans over 80,000 clones, approximately 79% being singletons. This CDR3 contains 12 residues. Per germline, CDR1 ENHRY and CDR2 SYGVKD. Trimming took off 7 bases at V and 2 bases at J, with 8 bases between the two ends. Comments on this clone: Its antigen is as yet unknown.

This sequence was found in a female donor in good health and CMV-seronegative. The sample was PBMCs. The chain has TRBV10-3 and TRBJ2-5, with unresolved D. Here the CDR3 reads CAIKPQQETQYF. The CDR3 bases are TGTGCCATCAAACCACAGCAAGAGACCCAGTACTTC.